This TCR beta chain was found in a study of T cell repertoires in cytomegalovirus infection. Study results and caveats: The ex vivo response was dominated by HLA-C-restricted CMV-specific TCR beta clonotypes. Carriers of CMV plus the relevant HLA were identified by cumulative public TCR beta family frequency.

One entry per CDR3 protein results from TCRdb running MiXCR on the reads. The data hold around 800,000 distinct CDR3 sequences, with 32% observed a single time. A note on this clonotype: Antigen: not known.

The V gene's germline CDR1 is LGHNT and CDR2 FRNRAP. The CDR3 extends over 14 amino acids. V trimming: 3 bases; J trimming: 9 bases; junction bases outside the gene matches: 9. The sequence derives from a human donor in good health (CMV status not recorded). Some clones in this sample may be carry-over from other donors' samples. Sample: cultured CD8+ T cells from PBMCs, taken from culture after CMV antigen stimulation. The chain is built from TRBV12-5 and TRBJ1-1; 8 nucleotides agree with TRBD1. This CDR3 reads CASGLPPGQVQAFF. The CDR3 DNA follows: TGTGCTAGTGGTTTACCCCCGGGACAGGTTCAAGCTTTCTTT.